Below, 4 T cell receptor beta chains from the same sample are listed, as sequenced in a study of a mutant IDH1 vaccine in newly diagnosed glioma. Time point denoted: week 5, during vaccination. All doses held 300 ug of mutant IDH1 20-mer peptide, with topical imiquimod. Their target antigens are unknown. Using immunoSEQ multiplex PCR, the repertoire was profiled, and TCRdb retains in-frame clones only, with some absent. This sample has about 75,000 clones, with around nine tenths found just once. This material consisted of PBMCs, taken from a glioma patient whose treatment included an IDH1 peptide vaccine. Receptor source: a woman in her fifties or sixties with glioma.

The rearrangement links TRBV2 to TRBJ2-7, with D possibly being TRBD2 (7 bases). Trimming removed 6 bases from V and 6 bases from J, with 18 bases in between. The CDR3 length is 14 residues. CDR1 is SNHLY and CDR2 is FYNNEI in the germline V gene. The CDR3 spells CASSLERGASEQYF. CDR3 bases: TGTGCCAGCAGCCTGGAACGGGGGGCCTCCGAGCAGTACTTC.

V gene TRBV18 combines with J gene TRBJ1-2; the D gene is possibly TRBD1 (6 bases). There are 15 residues in the CDR3. The V end lost 3 bases, the J end lost 8 bases, and 19 bases lay between the germline ends. CDR1 and CDR2 from the germline V gene are KGHSH and LQKENI. The CDR3 DNA is TGTGCCAGCTCACCCACCGCTCCGGGGGCGTGGGGCTACACCTTC. Translated: CASSPTAPGAWGYTF.

The chain recombines TRBV7-3 with TRBJ2-7; no firm D call. Per the germline V gene, CDR1 is SGHTA and CDR2 is FQGTGA. Deletions cut 0 bases from V and 5 bases from J, with 8 bases between. CDR3 size: 13 residues. The CDR3 region is CASSLTGTNEQYF. The CDR3 region has the DNA TGTGCCAGCAGCTTAACGGGAACTAACGAGCAGTACTTC.

The chain has TRBV2 and TRBJ1-2; 7 bases map to TRBD1. Per the germline V gene, CDR1 is SNHLY and CDR2 is FYNNEI. Unmatched junction bases numbered 0, after V lost 3 bases and J lost 2 bases. The CDR3 contains 13 residues. CDR3 sequence (DNA): TGTGCCAGCAGTGACAGGGGGAACTATGGCTACACCTTC. Its translation: CASSDRGNYGYTF.